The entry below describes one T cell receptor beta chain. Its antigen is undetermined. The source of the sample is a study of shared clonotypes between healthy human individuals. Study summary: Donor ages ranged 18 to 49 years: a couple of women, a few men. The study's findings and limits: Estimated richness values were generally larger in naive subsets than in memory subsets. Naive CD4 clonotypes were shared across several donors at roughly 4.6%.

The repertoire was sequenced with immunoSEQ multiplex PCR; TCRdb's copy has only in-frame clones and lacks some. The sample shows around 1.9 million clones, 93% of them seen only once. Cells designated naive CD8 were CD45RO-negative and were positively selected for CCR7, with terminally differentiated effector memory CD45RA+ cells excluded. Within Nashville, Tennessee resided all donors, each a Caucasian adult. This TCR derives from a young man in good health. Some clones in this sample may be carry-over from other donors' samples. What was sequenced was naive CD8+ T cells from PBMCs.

The CDR3: CASSLRPGDPGANVLTF. In DNA form, the CDR3 reads TGTGCCAGCAGCTTGAGGCCGGGGGATCCCGGGGCCAACGTCCTGACTTTC. The chain carries TRBV5-8 and TRBJ2-6; TRBD2 is a possible D gene (6 bases). The CDR3 loop spans 17 amino acids. V lost 1 base to trimming and J lost 4 bases, with 15 bases between them. Germline-derived CDR1 and CDR2 are SGHTS and YDEGEE.